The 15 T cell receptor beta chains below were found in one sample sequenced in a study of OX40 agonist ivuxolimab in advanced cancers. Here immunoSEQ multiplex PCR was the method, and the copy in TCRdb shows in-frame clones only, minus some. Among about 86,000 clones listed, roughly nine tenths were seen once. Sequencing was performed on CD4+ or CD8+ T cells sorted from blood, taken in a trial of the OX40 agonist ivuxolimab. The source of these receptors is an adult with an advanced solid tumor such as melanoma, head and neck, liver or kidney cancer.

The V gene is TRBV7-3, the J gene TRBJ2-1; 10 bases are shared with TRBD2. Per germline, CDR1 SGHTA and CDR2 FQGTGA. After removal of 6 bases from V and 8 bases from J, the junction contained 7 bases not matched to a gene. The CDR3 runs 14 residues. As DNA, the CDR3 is TGTGCCAGCAGGAGAACTAGCGGGACGCATGAGCAGTTCTTC. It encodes CASRRTSGTHEQFF.

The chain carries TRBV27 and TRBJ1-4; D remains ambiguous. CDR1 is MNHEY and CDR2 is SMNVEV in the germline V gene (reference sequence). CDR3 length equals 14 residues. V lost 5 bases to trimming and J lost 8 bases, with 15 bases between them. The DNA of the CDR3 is TGTGCCAGCAGTCCGACGACCCTTCGGGAAAAACTGTTTTTT. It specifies CASSPTTLREKLFF.

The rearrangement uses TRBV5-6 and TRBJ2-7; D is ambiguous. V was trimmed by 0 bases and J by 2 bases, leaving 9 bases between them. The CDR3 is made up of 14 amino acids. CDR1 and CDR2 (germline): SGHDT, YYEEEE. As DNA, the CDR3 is TGTGCCAGCAGCTTGGTATACCGAACCTACGAGCAGTACTTC. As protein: CASSLVYRTYEQYF.

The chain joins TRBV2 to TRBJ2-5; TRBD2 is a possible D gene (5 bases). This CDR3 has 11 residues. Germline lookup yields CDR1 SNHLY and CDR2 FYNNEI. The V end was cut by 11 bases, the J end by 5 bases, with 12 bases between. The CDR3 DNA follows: TGTGCCGGAACCGGGGTGGAGACCCAGTACTTC. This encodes CAGTGVETQYF.

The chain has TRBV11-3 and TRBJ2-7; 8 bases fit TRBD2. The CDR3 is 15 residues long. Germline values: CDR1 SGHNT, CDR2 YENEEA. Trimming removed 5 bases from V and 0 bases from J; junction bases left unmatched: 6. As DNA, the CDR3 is TGTGCCAGCAGCCCGGGGCTAGCGGGCTCCTACGAGCAGTACTTC. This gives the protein CASSPGLAGSYEQYF. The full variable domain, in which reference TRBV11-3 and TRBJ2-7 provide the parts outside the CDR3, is EAGVVQSPRYKIIEKKQPVAFWCNPISGHNTLYWYLQNLGQGPELLIRYENEEAVDDSQLPKDRFSAERLKGVDSTLKIQPAELGDSAVYLCASSPGLAGSYEQYFGPGTRLTVT.

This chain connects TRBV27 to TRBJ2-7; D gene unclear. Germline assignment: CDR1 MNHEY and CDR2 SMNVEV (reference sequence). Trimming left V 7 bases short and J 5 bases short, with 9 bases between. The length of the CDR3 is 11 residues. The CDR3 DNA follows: TGTGCCAGCAAGTTTCTCCACGAGCAGTACTTC. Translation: CASKFLHEQYF.

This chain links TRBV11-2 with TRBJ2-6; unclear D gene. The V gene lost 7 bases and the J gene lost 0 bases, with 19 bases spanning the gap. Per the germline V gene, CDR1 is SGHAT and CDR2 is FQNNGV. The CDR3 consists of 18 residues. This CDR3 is CASTFVGTPLSGANVLTF. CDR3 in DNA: TGTGCCAGCACTTTCGTTGGAACTCCTCTCTCTGGGGCCAACGTCCTGACTTTC.

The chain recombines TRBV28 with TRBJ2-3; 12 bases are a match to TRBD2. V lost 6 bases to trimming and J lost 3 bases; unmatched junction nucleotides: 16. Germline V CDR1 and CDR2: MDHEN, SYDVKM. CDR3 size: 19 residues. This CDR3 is CASSLLPLAGGPGTDTQYF. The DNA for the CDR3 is TGTGCCAGCAGCTTACTTCCCCTAGCGGGAGGGCCAGGGACAGATACGCAGTATTTT. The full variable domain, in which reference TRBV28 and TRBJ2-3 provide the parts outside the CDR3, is DVKVTQSSRYLVKRTGEKVFLECVQDMDHENMFWYRQDPGLGLRLIYFSYDVKMKEKGDIPEGYSVSREKKERFSLILESASTNQTSMYLCASSLLPLAGGPGTDTQYFGPGTRLTVL.

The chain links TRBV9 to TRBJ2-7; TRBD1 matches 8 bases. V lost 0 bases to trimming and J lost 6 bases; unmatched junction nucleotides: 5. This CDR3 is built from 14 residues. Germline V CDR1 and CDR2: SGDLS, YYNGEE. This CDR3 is CASSVGGQGLEQYF. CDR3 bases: TGTGCCAGCAGCGTAGGTGGACAGGGACTCGAGCAGTACTTC.

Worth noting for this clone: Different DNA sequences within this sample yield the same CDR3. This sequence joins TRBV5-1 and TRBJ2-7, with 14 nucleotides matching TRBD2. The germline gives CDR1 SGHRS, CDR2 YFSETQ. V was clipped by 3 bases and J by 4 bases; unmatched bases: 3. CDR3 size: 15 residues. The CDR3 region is CASSSGTSGSYEQYF. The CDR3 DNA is TGCGCCAGCAGCTCCGGGACTAGCGGGAGTTACGAGCAGTACTTC.

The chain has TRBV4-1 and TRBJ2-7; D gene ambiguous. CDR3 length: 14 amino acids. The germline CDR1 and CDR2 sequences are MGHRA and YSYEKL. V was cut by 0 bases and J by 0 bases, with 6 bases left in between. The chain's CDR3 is CASSQEVSSYEQYF. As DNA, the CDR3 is TGCGCCAGCAGCCAAGAAGTCAGCTCCTACGAGCAGTACTTC.

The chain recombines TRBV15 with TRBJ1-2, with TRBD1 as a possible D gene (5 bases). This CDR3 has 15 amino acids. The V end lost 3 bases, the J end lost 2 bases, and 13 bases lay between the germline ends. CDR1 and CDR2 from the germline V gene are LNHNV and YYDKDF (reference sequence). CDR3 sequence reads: CATSRGTQGNYGYTF. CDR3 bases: TGTGCCACCAGCAGGGGTACTCAGGGAAACTATGGCTACACCTTC. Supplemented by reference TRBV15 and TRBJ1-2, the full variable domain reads DAMVIQNPRYQVTQFGKPVTLSCSQTLNHNVMYWYQQKSSQAPKLLFHYYDKDFNNEADTPDNFQSRRPNTSFCFLDIRSPGLGDTAMYLCATSRGTQGNYGYTFGSGTRLTVV.

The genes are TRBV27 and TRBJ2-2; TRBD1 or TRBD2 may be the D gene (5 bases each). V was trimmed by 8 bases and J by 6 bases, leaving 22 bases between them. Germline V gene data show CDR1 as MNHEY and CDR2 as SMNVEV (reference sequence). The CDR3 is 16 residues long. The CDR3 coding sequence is TGTGCCAGCCATGATGGAGGAGGTTTAGGGGCCGGGGAGCTGTTTTTT. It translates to CASHDGGGLGAGELFF.

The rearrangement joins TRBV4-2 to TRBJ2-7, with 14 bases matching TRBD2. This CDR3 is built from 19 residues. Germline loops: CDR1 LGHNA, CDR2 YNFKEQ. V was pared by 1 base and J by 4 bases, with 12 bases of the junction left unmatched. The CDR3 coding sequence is TGTGCCAGCAGCCAAGCTTCCCTTAGACTAGCGGGAGGGTCATACGAGCAGTACTTC. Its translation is CASSQASLRLAGGSYEQYF.

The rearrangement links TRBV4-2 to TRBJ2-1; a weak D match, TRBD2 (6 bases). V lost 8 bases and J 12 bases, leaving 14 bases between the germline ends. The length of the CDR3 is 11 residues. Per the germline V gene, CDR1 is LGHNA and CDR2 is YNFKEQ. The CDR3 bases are TGTGCCAGCGGCCCCGGGAGATTGCAGTTCTTC. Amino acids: CASGPGRLQFF.